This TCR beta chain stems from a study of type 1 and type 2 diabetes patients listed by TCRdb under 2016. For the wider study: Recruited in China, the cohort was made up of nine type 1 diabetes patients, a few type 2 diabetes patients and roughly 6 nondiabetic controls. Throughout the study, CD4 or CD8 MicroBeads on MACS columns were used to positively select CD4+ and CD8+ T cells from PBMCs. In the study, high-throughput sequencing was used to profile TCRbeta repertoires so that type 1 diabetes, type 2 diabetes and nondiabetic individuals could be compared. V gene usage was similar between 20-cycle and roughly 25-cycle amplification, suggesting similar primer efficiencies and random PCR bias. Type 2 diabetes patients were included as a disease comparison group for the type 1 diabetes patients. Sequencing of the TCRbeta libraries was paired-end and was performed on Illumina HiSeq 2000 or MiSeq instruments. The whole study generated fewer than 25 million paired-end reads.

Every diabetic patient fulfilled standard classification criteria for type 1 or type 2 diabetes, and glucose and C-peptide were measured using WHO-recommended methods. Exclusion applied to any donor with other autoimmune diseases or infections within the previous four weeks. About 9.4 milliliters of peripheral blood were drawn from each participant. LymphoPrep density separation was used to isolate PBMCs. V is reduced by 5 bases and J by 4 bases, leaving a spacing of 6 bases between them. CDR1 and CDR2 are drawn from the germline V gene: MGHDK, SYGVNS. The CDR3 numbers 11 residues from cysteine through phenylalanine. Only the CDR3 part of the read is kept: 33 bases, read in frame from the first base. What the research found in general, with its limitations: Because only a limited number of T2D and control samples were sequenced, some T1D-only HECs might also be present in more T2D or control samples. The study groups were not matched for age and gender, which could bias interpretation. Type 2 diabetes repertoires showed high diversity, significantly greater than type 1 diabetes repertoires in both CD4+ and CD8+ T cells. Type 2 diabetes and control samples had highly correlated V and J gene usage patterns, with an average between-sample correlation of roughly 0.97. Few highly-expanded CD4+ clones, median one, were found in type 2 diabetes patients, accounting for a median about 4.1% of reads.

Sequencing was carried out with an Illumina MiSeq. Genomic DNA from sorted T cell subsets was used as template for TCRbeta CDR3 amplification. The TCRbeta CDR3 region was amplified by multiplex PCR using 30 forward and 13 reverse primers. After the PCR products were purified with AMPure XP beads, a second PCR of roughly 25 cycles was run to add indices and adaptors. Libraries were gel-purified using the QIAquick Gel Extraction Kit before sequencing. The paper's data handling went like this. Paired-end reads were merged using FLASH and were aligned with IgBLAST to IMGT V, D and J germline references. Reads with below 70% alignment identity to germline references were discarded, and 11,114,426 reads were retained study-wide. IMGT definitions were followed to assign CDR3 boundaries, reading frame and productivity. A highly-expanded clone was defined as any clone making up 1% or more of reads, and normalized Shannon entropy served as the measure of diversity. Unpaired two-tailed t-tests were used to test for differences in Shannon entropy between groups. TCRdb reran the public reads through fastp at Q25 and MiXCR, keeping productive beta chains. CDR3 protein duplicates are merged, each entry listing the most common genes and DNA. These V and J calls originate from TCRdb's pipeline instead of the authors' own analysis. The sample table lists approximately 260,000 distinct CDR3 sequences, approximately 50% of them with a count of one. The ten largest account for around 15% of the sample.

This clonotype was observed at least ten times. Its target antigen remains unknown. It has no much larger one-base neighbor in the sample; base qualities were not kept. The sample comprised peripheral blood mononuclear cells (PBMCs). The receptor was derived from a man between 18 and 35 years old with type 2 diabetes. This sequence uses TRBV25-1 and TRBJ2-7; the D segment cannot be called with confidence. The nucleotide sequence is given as TGTGCCAGCAGTAACAGTTACGAGCAGTACTTC. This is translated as CASSNSYEQYF.